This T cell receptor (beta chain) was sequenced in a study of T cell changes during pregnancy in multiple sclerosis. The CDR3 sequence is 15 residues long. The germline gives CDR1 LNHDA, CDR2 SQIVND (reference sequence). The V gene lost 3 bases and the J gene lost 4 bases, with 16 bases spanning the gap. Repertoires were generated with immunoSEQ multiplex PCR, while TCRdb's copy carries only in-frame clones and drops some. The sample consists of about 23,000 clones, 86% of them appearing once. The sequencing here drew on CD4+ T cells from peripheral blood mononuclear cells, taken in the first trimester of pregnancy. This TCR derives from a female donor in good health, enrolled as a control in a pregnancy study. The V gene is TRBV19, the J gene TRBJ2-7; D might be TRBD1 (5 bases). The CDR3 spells CASSIQGEKLYEQYF. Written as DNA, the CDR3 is TGTGCCAGTAGTATCCAGGGCGAGAAGTTATACGAGCAGTACTTC.